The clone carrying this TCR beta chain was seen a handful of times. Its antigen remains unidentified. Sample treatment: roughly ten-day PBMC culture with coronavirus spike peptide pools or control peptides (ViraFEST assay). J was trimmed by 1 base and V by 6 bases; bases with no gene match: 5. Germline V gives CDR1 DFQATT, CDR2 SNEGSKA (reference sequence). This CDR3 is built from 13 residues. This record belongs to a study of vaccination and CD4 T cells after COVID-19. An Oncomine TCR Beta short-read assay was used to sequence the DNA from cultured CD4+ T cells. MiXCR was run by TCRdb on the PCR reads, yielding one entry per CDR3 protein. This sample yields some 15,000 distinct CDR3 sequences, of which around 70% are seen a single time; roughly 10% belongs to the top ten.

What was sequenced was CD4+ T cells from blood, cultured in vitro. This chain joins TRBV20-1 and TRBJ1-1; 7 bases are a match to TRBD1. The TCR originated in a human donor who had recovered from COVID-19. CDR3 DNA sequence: TGCAGTGCAGAAGGGGGCTGGAACACTGAAGCTTTCTTT. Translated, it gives CSAEGGWNTEAFF.